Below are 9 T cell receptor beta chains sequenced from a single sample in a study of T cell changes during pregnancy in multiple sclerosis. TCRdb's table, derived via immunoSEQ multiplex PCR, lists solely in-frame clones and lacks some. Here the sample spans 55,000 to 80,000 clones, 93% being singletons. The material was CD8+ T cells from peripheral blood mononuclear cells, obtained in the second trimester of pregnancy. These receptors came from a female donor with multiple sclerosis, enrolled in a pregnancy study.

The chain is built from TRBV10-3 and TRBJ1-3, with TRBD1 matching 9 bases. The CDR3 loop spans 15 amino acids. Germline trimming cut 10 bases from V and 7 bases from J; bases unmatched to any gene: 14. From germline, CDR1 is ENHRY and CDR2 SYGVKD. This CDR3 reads CATWDREELENTIYF. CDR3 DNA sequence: TGTGCCACCTGGGACAGGGAAGAGTTGGAGAACACCATATATTTT.

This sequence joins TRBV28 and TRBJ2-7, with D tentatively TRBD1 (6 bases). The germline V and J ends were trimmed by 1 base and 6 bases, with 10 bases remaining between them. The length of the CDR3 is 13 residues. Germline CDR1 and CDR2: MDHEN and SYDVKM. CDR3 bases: TGTGCCAGCAGTTTATCCAACAGGGCCGAGCAGTACTTC. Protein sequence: CASSLSNRAEQYF.

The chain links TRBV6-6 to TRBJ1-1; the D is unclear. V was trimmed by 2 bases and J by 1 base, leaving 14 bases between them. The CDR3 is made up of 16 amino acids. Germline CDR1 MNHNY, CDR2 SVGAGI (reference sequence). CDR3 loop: CASSYGPTRENTEAFF. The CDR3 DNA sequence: TGTGCCAGCAGTTACGGTCCCACGAGAGAGAACACTGAAGCTTTCTTT.

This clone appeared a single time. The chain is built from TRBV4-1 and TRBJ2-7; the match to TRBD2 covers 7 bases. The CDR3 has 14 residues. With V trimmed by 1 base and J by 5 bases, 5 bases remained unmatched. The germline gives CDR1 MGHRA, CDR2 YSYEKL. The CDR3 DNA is TGCGCCAGCAGCCAAGGCGGGAGTATGGACGAGCAGTACTTC. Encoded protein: CASSQGGSMDEQYF.

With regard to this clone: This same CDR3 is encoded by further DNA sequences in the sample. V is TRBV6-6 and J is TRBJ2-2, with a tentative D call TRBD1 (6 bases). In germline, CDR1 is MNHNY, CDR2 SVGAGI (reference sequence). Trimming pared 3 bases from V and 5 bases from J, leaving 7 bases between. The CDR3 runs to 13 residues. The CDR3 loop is CASSYTGTGELFF. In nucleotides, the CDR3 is TGTGCCAGCAGTTATACAGGGACCGGGGAGCTGTTTTTT.

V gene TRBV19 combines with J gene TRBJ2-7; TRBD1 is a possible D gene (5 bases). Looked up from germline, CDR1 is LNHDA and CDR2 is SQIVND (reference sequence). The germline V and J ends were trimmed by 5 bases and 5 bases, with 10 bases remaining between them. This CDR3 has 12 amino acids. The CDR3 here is CASSQGMHEQYF. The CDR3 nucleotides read TGTGCCAGTAGTCAGGGTATGCACGAGCAGTACTTC.

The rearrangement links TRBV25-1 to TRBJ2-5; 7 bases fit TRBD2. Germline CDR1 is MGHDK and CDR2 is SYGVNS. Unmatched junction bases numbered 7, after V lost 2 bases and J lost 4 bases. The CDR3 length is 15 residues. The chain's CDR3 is CASSEMWGGLETQYF. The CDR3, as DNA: TGTGCCAGCAGTGAAATGTGGGGGGGATTAGAGACCCAGTACTTC.

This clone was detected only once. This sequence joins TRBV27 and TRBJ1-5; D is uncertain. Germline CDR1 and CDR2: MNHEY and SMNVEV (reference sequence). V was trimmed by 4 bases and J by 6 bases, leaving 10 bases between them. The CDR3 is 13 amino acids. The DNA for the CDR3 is TGTGCCAGCAGTTCGGGGAATTCTCAGCCCCAGCATTTT. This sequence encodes CASSSGNSQPQHF.

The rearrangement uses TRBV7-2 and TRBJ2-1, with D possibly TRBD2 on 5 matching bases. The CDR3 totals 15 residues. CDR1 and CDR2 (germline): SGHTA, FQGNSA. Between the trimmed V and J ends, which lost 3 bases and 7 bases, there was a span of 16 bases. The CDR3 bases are TGTGCCAGCAGCTTTCTCAAAGGCGGGTTTAATGAGCAGTTCTTC. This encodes CASSFLKGGFNEQFF.